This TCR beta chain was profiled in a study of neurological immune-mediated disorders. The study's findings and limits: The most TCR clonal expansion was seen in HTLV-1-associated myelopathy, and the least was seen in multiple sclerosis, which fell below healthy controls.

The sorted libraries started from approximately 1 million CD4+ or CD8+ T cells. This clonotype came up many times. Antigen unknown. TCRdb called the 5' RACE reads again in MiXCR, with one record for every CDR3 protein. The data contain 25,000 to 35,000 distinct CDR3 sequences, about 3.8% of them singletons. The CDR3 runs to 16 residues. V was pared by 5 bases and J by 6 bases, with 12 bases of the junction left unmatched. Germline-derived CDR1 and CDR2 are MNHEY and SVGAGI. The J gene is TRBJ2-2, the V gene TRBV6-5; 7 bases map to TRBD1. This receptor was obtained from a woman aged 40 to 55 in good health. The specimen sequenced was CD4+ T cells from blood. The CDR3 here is CASSKTSRTGPGELFF. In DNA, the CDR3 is TGTGCCAGCAGTAAAACCTCCCGGACAGGCCCCGGGGAGCTGTTTTTT.